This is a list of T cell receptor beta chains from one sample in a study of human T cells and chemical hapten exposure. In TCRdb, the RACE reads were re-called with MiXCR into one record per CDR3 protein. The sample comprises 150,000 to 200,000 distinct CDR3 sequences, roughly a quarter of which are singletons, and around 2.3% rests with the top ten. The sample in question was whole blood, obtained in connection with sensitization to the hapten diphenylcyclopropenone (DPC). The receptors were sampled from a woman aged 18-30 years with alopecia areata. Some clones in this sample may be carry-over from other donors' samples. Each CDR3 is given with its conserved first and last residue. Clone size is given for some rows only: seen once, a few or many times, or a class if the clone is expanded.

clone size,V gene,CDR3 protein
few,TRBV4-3,CASSQDPQGARAFF
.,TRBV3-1,CASSQRTSGPQETQYF
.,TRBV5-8,CASSPGQTRGVEKLFF
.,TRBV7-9,CASSRGVLGTADGYTF
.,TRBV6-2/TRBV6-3,CASTHGDRGFYEQYF
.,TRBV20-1,CSAWGQGEGKLFF
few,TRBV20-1,CSARSLLLESSKDGYTF
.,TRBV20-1,CSARTAPTGNSPLHF
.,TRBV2,CASSETGGRFDEQYF
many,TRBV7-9,CASSSPLDNSPLHF
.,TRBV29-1,CSVGDAGGADTQYF
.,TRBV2,CASTGTGGNEQFF
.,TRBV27,CASSFWGLGQPQHF
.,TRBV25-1,CASSPAPRVGYTF
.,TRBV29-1,CTAGHTNTGELFF
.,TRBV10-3,CAISEAIQGADEKLFF
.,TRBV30,CAWSKKVNEQFF
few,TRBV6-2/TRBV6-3,CASSEPGPSQDTQYF
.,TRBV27,CASSLDGQGFMNTEAFF
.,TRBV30,CAWSVVRGNSPLHF
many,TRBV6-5,CASSYEWASANEKLFF
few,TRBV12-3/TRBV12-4,CASSLGGMNEQFF
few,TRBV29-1,CSVYRVVGEQFF
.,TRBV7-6,CASSSKTRRTGELFF
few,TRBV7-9,CASSQDRLAGEQFF
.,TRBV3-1,CASSQAIGGAAGELFF
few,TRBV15,CATTPVGQRGNEQFF
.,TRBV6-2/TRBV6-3,CASTLTGDVRYGYTF
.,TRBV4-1,CASSRQEGQPQHF
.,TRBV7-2,CASRSPVQAEGYTF
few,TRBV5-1,CASSIRTGGTGELFF
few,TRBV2,CASSLGSNYGYTF
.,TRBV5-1,CASSLGLASSSYEQYF
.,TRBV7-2,CASSLSGQPTYEQYF
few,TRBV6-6,CASTRDNYEQYF
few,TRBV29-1,CSARDSPAEAFF
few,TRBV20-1,CSARIAGGDNEQFF
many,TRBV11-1,CASSLDSSTNTEAFF
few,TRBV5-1,CASSLQGGSYNSPLHF
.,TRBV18,CASSPQRGKETQYF
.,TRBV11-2,CASSTRGGYTF
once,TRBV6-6,CASSDRGNTEAFF
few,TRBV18,CASSGLAASEQYF
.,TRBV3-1,CASSQGRTSGRRSEQFF
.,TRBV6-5,CASSRRTGKGTEAFF
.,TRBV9,CASSVELLAGEQFF
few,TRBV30,CAWDRLLNTEAFF
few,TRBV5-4,CASSLDPTPQGEQYF